The T cell receptor (beta chain) described here comes from a study of kidney transplant recipient with SARS-CoV-2 infection. As regards this clonotype: A clone one base away is much larger, so this may be a read error.

V was clipped by 6 bases and J by 7 bases, with 22 bases between them. CDR3 length: 15 amino acids. Per the germline V gene, CDR1 is SGDLS and CDR2 is YYNGEE. One entry per CDR3 protein results from TCRdb running MiXCR on the reads. The sample lists under 250,000 distinct CDR3 sequences; around 28% were seen once. V gene TRBV9 combines with J gene TRBJ1-1; D is perhaps TRBD1 (6 bases). The clonotype comes from a male patient in his thirties who had COVID-19 and was a kidney transplant recipient. Some T cells may be supplied by the graft donor. Specimen: a blood sample, collected at baseline and on day 111 from a kidney transplant recipient. As DNA, the CDR3 is TGTGCCAGCAACAAGGGGCAGGGGCCATACGATGAAGCTTTCTTT. This sequence encodes CASNKGQGPYDEAFF.